Listed here are 3 T cell receptor beta chains from one sample, sequenced in a study of graft-versus-host responses after intestinal transplantation. Only in-frame clones appear in the TCRdb table, and some are missing; sequencing was by immunoSEQ multiplex PCR. The table includes about 130,000 clones, approximately 90% detected once. No antigen has been assigned to these receptors. Sample: unstimulated CD4+ T cells sorted from spleen or lymph node cells, taken before intestinal transplant. The receptors come from a human donor who received an intestinal transplant.

V is TRBV9 and J is TRBJ2-7; perhaps TRBD2 as D (6 bases). The germline gives CDR1 SGDLS, CDR2 YYNGEE. This CDR3 is built from 13 residues. Trimming took off 0 bases at V and 6 bases at J, with 10 bases between the two ends. In DNA form, the CDR3 reads TGTGCCAGCAGCGTAGTGGACGGGGGCGAGCAGTACTTC. This sequence encodes CASSVVDGGEQYF.

This clone occurred a few times. The chain carries TRBV10-3 and TRBJ1-2, with D maybe TRBD1 (5 bases). The CDR3 runs to 13 residues. CDR1 is ENHRY and CDR2 is SYGVKD in the germline V gene. The V and J ends lost 5 bases and 3 bases respectively, with 10 bases between them. The CDR3 protein is CAISRDQDYGYTF. CDR3 nucleotides: TGTGCCATCAGTAGGGACCAGGACTATGGCTACACCTTC.

The gene calls are TRBV9 and TRBJ1-1, with unresolved D. The CDR3 totals 9 residues. Germline loops: CDR1 SGDLS, CDR2 YYNGEE. CDR3 nucleotide sequence: TGTGCTGGGAAAACTGAAGCTTTCTTT. Its translation is CAGKTEAFF.